This TCR beta chain was captured by sequencing in a study of regulatory T cells in long-lasting Graves disease. Study-wide results and caveats: The study found lower TCR diversity in persistent Graves' patients than in newly diagnosed ones.

Building of the TCR beta libraries involved iRepertoire HTBI primers and Arm-PCR of CDR3 regions. MiXCR was run by TCRdb on the multiplex PCR reads, yielding one entry per CDR3 protein. The sample records a few hundred thousand distinct CDR3 sequences, about 20% being singletons. Germline CDR1 and CDR2: SGHTA and FQGNSA. V was clipped by 5 bases and J by 4 bases; unmatched bases: 8. The CDR3 loop spans 14 amino acids. Time point meaning: newly diagnosed GD, antithyroid drugs for less than 3 months. The TCR library was made from RNA that had been extracted from PBMCs in TRIzol. Many counts were recorded for this clonotype. Its antigen is as yet unknown. The same sample was also studied in work on T cells in Graves' hyperthyroidism and ophthalmopathy.

This clonotype was obtained from a woman in her thirties with Graves disease. The material was peripheral blood mononuclear cells (PBMCs), obtained at new diagnosis, from a patient treated with antithyroid drugs. V and J are TRBV7-2 and TRBJ2-7, with 7 bases that match TRBD1. The DNA of the CDR3 is TGTGCCAGCAGCCAAGACAGGGTTCGGTACGAGCAGTACTTC. Translated: CASSQDRVRYEQYF.